This T cell receptor (beta chain) appears in the sequencing data of a study of shared clonotypes between healthy human individuals. This clone was observed a few times. V lost 3 bases and J lost 0, with 15 bases in between. Germline V gene data show CDR1 as LNHDA and CDR2 as SQIVND (reference sequence). This CDR3 spans 18 amino acids. The table came from immunoSEQ multiplex PCR; TCRdb's copy has only in-frame clones and leaves some out. The sample records hundreds of thousands of clones, around 78% being singletons. The TCR comes from a woman in her thirties or forties in good health. Some clones in this sample may be carry-over from other donors' samples. The sequenced sample consisted of PBMCs. This rearrangement joins TRBV19 to TRBJ2-6; D is unclear. The CDR3 reads CASSIRQLLSSGANVLTF. The DNA of the CDR3 is TGTGCCAGTAGTATCCGGCAGCTACTTAGCTCTGGGGCCAACGTCCTGACTTTC. The full variable domain, completed using reference TRBV19 and TRBJ2-6, is DGGITQSPKYLFRKEGQNVTLSCEQNLNHDAMYWYRQDPGQGLRLIYYSQIVNDFQKGDIAEGYSVSREKKESFPLTVTSAQKNPTAFYLCASSIRQLLSSGANVLTFGAGSRLTVL.